The 12 T cell receptor beta chains below all came from one sample that was sequenced in a study of blood T cell repertoires in COVID-19. Sequencing was performed with immunoSEQ multiplex PCR; in TCRdb, only in-frame clones are kept and a portion is missing. The sample includes under 550,000 clones, roughly 90% of them seen just once. Sequencing used peripheral blood. All receptors derive from a man aged 18 to 30 with COVID-19, enrolled during active disease.

The V call is TRBV5-6, the J call TRBJ2-6; the match to TRBD1 covers 9 bases. Germline CDR1 is SGHDT and CDR2 is YYEEEE. After removal of 4 bases from V and 2 bases from J, the junction contained 13 bases not matched to a gene. This CDR3 has 19 residues. CDR3 in amino acids: CASSPLGQGWLTGANVLTF. The DNA for the CDR3 is TGTGCCAGCAGCCCACTGGGACAGGGATGGCTGACTGGGGCCAACGTCCTGACTTTC.

The V gene is TRBV6-2 or TRBV6-3, the J gene TRBJ2-7; 9 nucleotides agree with TRBD2. The germline V gene has CDR1 MNHEY and CDR2 SVGEGT. This CDR3 is built from 14 residues. J gave up 0 bases and V 5 bases, and 2 bases lay outside the gene matches. CDR3 residues: CASSKGLASYEQYF. CDR3 coding DNA: TGTGCCAGCAGTAAGGGACTAGCCTCCTACGAGCAGTACTTC.

V usage is TRBV6-5 and J usage is TRBJ1-2, with D possibly being TRBD1 (5 bases). Trimming took 8 bases from V and 1 from J, leaving 14 bases between them. The CDR3 consists of 14 residues. Germline CDR1 reads MNHEY; CDR2 reads SVGAGI. The CDR3 sequence is CASGVRGFNYGYTF. CDR3 in DNA: TGTGCCAGCGGAGTTAGGGGATTTAACTATGGCTACACCTTC.

V is TRBV18 and J is TRBJ2-3, with D possibly matching TRBD2 (5 bases). The CDR3 length is 14 residues. The germline V and J ends were trimmed by 0 bases and 3 bases, with 7 bases remaining between them. CDR1 is KGHSH and CDR2 is LQKENI in the germline V gene. The CDR3: CASSPPGETDTQYF. The CDR3 DNA reads as TGTGCCAGCTCACCACCCGGGGAGACAGATACGCAGTATTTT. Together with reference TRBV18 and TRBJ2-3, the CDR3 gives the full variable domain: NAGVMQNPRHLVRRRGQEARLRCSPMKGHSHVYWYRQLPEEGLKFMVYLQKENIIDESGMPKERFSAEFPKEGPSILRIQQVVRGDSAAYFCASSPPGETDTQYFGPGTRLTVL.

This clone was seen a handful of times. V gene TRBV6-5 combines with J gene TRBJ2-1, with D possibly matching TRBD2 (5 bases). The V gene lost 10 bases and the J gene lost 3 bases, with 13 bases spanning the gap. The CDR3 has 13 residues. Germline lookup yields CDR1 MNHEY and CDR2 SVGAGI. CDR3 in amino acids: CATAGLFYNEQFF. For the CDR3, the DNA is TGTGCCACCGCGGGCCTCTTCTACAATGAGCAGTTCTTC.

The chain uses TRBV2 and TRBJ2-5, with a weak D call TRBD1 (6 bases). The V end lost 1 base, the J end lost 1 base, and 7 bases lay between the germline ends. Germline V gives CDR1 SNHLY, CDR2 FYNNEI. There are 14 residues in the CDR3. The CDR3 loop is CASSEGQVQETQYF. The CDR3 DNA reads TGTGCCAGCAGTGAAGGACAGGTCCAAGAGACCCAGTACTTC.

V usage is TRBV30 and J usage is TRBJ1-1, with unresolved D. Germline-derived CDR1 and CDR2 are GTSNPN and SVGIG (reference sequence). V was trimmed by 6 bases and J by 6 bases, leaving 14 bases between them. The CDR3 runs 12 residues. The CDR3 DNA follows: TGTGCCTGCCATAAAACGGTGGCTGAAGCTTTCTTT. Its translation: CACHKTVAEAFF.

The gene calls are TRBV7-9 and TRBJ2-1; 13 nucleotides align to TRBD2. The CDR3 runs 16 residues. V shed 5 bases, J shed 8 bases, and the junction held 9 bases outside the gene matches. Germline loops: CDR1 SEHNR, CDR2 FQNEAQ (reference sequence). The CDR3 reads CASSPTSGGAWDEQFF. DNA of the CDR3: TGTGCCAGCAGCCCCACTAGCGGGGGGGCCTGGGATGAGCAGTTCTTC.

This clone appeared a few times. The gene calls are TRBV4-2 and TRBJ2-7; TRBD2 aligns across 10 bases. Germline V CDR1 and CDR2: LGHNA, YNFKEQ. Trimming removed 4 bases from V and 3 bases from J; junction bases left unmatched: 3. The CDR3 is 14 amino acids. In DNA, the CDR3 is TGTGCCAGCAGCCTCAGACTAGCGGGCTACGAGCAGTACTTC. This encodes CASSLRLAGYEQYF.

This chain connects TRBV4-2 to TRBJ1-2; D perhaps matches TRBD1 (6 bases). Per the germline V gene, CDR1 is LGHNA and CDR2 is YNFKEQ. The ends were cut back, 0 bases at V and 3 bases at J, with 11 bases in the middle. The CDR3 length is 15 residues. The CDR3 protein is CASSQDLGAYYGYTF. Written as DNA, the CDR3 is TGTGCCAGCAGCCAAGATCTGGGGGCGTACTATGGCTACACCTTC.

Worth noting for this clone: This CDR3 is also generated by other DNA sequences in the sample. The CDR3 is CASSPDRYEQYF. CDR3 nucleotides: TGTGCCAGCTCACCGGACAGATACGAGCAGTACTTC. The J gene is TRBJ2-7, the V gene TRBV18; weak D call: TRBD1 (6 bases). Germline CDR1 reads KGHSH; CDR2 reads LQKENI. Trimming shortened V by 3 bases and J by 4 bases, and 7 bases separated the two germline ends. There are 12 residues in the CDR3.

The J gene is TRBJ2-1, the V gene TRBV24-1, with a weak D call TRBD2 (5 bases). Trimming stripped 2 bases from V and 0 bases from J, with 13 bases between. There are 17 residues in the CDR3. Germline CDR1 and CDR2: KGHDR and SFDVKD. CDR3 residues: CATSDSSDFRSYNEQFF. For the CDR3, the DNA is TGTGCCACCAGTGATTCCTCGGACTTCCGCTCCTACAATGAGCAGTTCTTC.